The rows below give T cell receptor beta chains drawn from one sample of a study of CD4 T cells in relation to SARS-CoV-2 and coronaviruses. These TCRs are of unknown antigen specificity. Profiled with immunoSEQ multiplex PCR; TCRdb holds only in-frame clones, not every one. The table has 30,000 to 40,000 clones, around 74% seen once. The specimen was memory CD4+ T cells from PBMCs, cultured in vitro. These receptors were taken from an adult with COVID-19. Both conserved end residues are part of each CDR3. A D gene is named only where the DNA matches it firmly. Expanded clones get a size class; other rows say once, few or many, or leave the size out.

V,J,D,size,CDR3,DNA
TRBV6-5,TRBJ1-2,TRBD1,NA,CASSPDRDVGGYTF,TGTGCCAGCAGTCCCGACAGGGATGTGGGTGGCTACACCTTC
TRBV6-5,TRBJ2-1,TRBD2,NA,CASARLADNEQFF,TGTGCCAGCGCGAGACTAGCGGACAATGAGCAGTTCTTC
TRBV2,TRBJ2-1,NA,few,CASSVLQPAFF,TGTGCCAGCAGTGTACTACAGCCCGCGTTCTTC
TRBV7-3,TRBJ2-3,NA,NA,CASSLPPGDTQYF,TGTGCCAGCAGCTTACCCCCCGGAGATACGCAGTATTTT
TRBV11-2,TRBJ2-7,NA,NA,CASSLEGRNYEQYF,TGTGCCAGCAGCTTAGAGGGGAGGAACTACGAGCAGTACTTC
TRBV7-3,TRBJ2-7,TRBD1,NA,CASSSSPGQGIYEQYF,TGTGCCAGCAGCTCGTCACCGGGACAGGGTATCTACGAGCAGTACTTC
TRBV11-2,TRBJ2-1,TRBD2,once,CASRKPSGRRYNEQFF,TGTGCCAGCAGGAAACCTAGCGGGAGGAGATACAATGAGCAGTTCTTC
TRBV6-2/TRBV6-3,TRBJ1-1,NA,NA,CASSYLGDTEAFF,TGTGCCAGCAGTTATCTTGGGGACACTGAAGCTTTCTTT
TRBV10-3,TRBJ1-2,NA,NA,CAISENGNYGYTF,TGTGCCATCAGTGAGAACGGAAACTATGGCTACACCTTC
TRBV7-8,TRBJ2-7,NA,once,CASSLFSRSSYEQYF,TGTGCCAGCAGCTTATTTTCAAGGAGCTCCTACGAGCAGTACTTC